The clone carrying this T cell receptor (beta chain) was seen repeatedly, ten times or more. The sample originates from a study of read filtering for tumor transcriptome and immune sequencing. Germline values: CDR1 MNHEY, CDR2 SMNVEV (reference sequence). The CDR3 loop spans 18 amino acids. V dropped 5 bases and J dropped 1 base, with 24 bases sitting between them. Molecular barcoded adaptors covering alpha/delta and beta/gamma chains were used on about 0.4 ug RNA. TCRdb re-called the reads with MiXCR, one entry per CDR3 protein. The sample holds about 35,000 distinct CDR3 sequences, roughly an eighth seen once.

This clonotype originated in a donor at least 40 years old with multiple myeloma. The chain uses TRBV27 and TRBJ2-7; D tentatively reads TRBD1 or TRBD2 (6 bases each). Specimen: a population of CD138-negative cells sorted from bone marrow. Here the CDR3 reads CASSPLPGTQGRSYEQYF. The CDR3 nucleotides read TGTGCCAGCAGTCCGTTACCCGGGACTCAGGGGAGGTCCTACGAGCAGTACTTC.